This record concerns one TCR beta chain sequence. Its antigen is as yet unknown. A read error is possible here, since a much larger clone lies one base away. The authors prepared the TCRbeta library with unique molecular identifiers. In TCRdb, the PCR reads were re-called with MiXCR into one record per CDR3 protein. Among approximately 630,000 distinct CDR3 sequences listed, approximately 14% were seen once. The data are from a study of T-cell reconstitution after alpha-beta-depleted transplantation in children. Overall study results and limits: Where some patients showed high TCRbeta diversity at day 60, it came from recipient T cells and thymic progenitors that had survived. Roughly two months post-transplant, alpha-beta T cells reportedly originated from several hundred graft clones that had expanded. One year post-transplant, T-cell counts and diversity were largely derived from T cells produced anew.

Germline V lookup: CDR1 DFQATT, CDR2 SNEGSKA (reference sequence). This CDR3 is 15 amino acids long. The clonotype originates from a girl between 2 and 10 years old with congenital amegakaryocytic thrombocytopenia, due to receive a stem cell transplant. The sample was PBMCs, taken before TCRalphabeta/CD19-depleted stem cell transplant. This chain uses TRBV20-1 with TRBJ1-1; no reliable D call. The CDR3 nucleotides read TGCAGTGCTAGCAGGAGGGCTCTTGGGTTGCCTGAAACTTTCTTT. Its translation: CSASRRALGLPETFF.